The T cell receptor beta chain described here comes from a study of cytomegalovirus exposure and HLA in healthy donors. There are 15 residues in the CDR3. V gave up 7 bases and J gave up 8 bases, with 18 bases separating them. Germline V lookup: CDR1 MNHEY, CDR2 SVGAGI. Study conclusions and caveats: The study designated roughly 150 TCR beta chains cytomegalovirus-associated.

This clone has a handful of counts. Its target is not known. Measured with immunoSEQ multiplex PCR; TCRdb has only the in-frame clones, and not every one. Found here are 190,000 or so clones, roughly four fifths of them singletons; the top ten hold around 2.8%. The receptor's source is a woman younger than 35 in good health and CMV-seropositive. V usage is TRBV6-5 and J usage is TRBJ1-6; D might be TRBD1 (6 bases). Specimen: PBMCs. CDR3 sequence: CASTFTGTNYSPLHF. The CDR3 nucleotides are TGTGCCAGCACTTTTACCGGGACAAATTATTCACCCCTCCACTTT.